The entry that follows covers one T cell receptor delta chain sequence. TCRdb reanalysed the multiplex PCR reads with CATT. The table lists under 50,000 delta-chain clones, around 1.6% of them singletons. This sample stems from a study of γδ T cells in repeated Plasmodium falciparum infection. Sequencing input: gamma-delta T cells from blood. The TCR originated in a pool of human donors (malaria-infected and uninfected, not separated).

The CDR3: CAVEASGGNNTYTDKFIF. CDR3 DNA: TGTGCTGTGGAGGCTTCCGGGGGAAATAATACGTACACCGATAAATTCATCTTT. With the J gene uncalled, the V gene is TRAV36/DV7; the D call TRDD3 from the table was never checked on the DNA. This CDR3 contains 18 residues. CDR1 is VTNFRS and CDR2 is LTSSGIE in the germline V gene (reference sequence).